This TCR beta chain came from a study of shared clonotypes between healthy human individuals. Study-level points and caveats: Among a few donors, about 5% of naive CD4 clonotypes were found in common.

The CDR3 is 16 residues long. V lost 3 bases, J lost 0 bases, and 13 bases lay in between. CDR1 is MNHEY, CDR2 SVGAGI, per germline. Donors were healthy HIV-negative adults without recent acute infections or vaccinations. This clone has just one count. Its specificity is not known. The assay was immunoSEQ multiplex PCR, and TCRdb's table has in-frame clones only and misses some. Of around 980,000 clones listed, around 78% are singletons. The clonotype originates from a man younger than 35 in good health. Some clones in this sample may be carry-over from other donors' samples. Sequencing was done on a sample of memory CD4+ T cells from PBMCs. The subset was: CD45RA-negative fraction. The genes are TRBV6-5 and TRBJ2-3; D is undetermined. The CDR3 nucleotides read TGTGCCAGCAGTTATGGCGGTGCCGCTAGCACAGATACGCAGTATTTT. Translation: CASSYGGAASTDTQYF.